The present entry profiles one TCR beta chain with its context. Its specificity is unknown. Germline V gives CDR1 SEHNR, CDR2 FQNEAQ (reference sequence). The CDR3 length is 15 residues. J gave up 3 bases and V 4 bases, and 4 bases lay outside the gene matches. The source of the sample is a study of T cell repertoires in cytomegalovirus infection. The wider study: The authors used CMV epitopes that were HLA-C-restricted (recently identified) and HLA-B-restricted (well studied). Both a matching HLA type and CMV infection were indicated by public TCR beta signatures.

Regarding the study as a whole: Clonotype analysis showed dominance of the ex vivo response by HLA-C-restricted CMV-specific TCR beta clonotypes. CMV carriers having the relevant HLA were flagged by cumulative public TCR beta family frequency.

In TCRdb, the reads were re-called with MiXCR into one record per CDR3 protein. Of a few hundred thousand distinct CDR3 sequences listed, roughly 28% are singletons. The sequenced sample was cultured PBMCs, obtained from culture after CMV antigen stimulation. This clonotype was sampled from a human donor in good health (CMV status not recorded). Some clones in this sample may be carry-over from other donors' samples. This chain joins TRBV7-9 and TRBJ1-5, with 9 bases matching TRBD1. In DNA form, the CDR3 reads TGTGCCAGCAGCTCGGGACAGGGTGACAATCAGCCCCAGCATTTT. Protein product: CASSSGQGDNQPQHF.